This T cell receptor (beta chain) emerged from a study of OX40 agonist ivuxolimab in advanced cancers. For the study at large: Patients were treated with intravenous ivuxolimab, dosed at 0.01 to 10 mg/kg and infused every 2 weeks. Participants averaged around 60 years of age (range roughly 23 to 80) and were over 75% male.

Germline values: CDR1 SEHNR, CDR2 FQNEAQ (reference sequence). The V and J ends lost 7 bases and 4 bases respectively, with 28 bases between them. The CDR3 contains 18 residues. Clones were sequenced by immunoSEQ multiplex PCR, and TCRdb holds only the in-frame ones, with some missing. The table lists over 55,000 clones, roughly 94% of them singletons. Systemic immunosuppression or a history of autoimmune disease excluded patients. Sequenced here: CD4+ or CD8+ T cells sorted from blood, sampled in a trial of the OX40 agonist ivuxolimab. This TCR came from an adult with an advanced solid tumor such as melanoma, head and neck, liver or kidney cancer. The rearrangement uses TRBV7-9 and TRBJ1-2, with D unclear. The CDR3: CASTPLSVTSWKLYGYTF. As DNA, the CDR3 is TGTGCCAGCACCCCACTCAGCGTGACATCCTGGAAGCTCTATGGCTACACCTTC. The full variable domain, completed using reference TRBV7-9 and TRBJ1-2, is DTGVSQNPRHKITKRGQNVTFRCDPISEHNRLYWYRQTLGQGPEFLTYFQNEAQLEKSRLLSDRFSAERPKGSFSTLEIQRTEQGDSAMYLCASTPLSVTSWKLYGYTFGSGTRLTVV.